The TCR beta chain under discussion was sequenced for a study of spatial heterogeneity in lung cancer (dated by TCRdb to the late 2010s). Describing the broader study: Beta-chain transcripts were consistently detected in greater numbers than alpha-chain transcripts, which likely reflected higher beta-chain transcript abundance. In the raw uncorrected reads, each unique combination of TCR and UMI appeared on average more than ten times. TCR alpha and beta repertoires were quantitatively compared across multiple tumor regions, matched nontumor lung and blood in non-small cell lung cancer. Nonsynonymous mutation counts, determined by whole-exome sequencing of tumor tissue, were related to features of the TCR repertoire. At surgery, hundreds of tumor regions, roughly 63 matched nontumor lung samples and 45 to 60 PBMC samples were TCR-sequenced for both alpha and beta chains.

Counted from cysteine to phenylalanine, this CDR3 has 13 amino acids. The DNA shown is the 39-base CDR3, in frame from base 1. CDR1 is given as SGHRS and CDR2 as YFSETQ, both from the germline V gene. Trimming at the junction amounts to 5 bases on V and 2 bases on J, and the germline ends lie 10 bases apart. The intended sense of this specimen's time point label: sample taken at primary tumor resection. For TCR sequencing, whole RNA was extracted from tumor and nontumor lung tissue, or from cryopreserved PBMC samples, and no cell sorting was done. Samples were obtained from fewer than 80 patients with early-stage, untreated non-small cell lung cancer from the lung TRACERx cohort. Only patients with enough RNA available from two or more tumor regions were chosen for TCR sequencing. What the study reported, not specific to this receptor: Ubiquitous expanded tumor TCRs showed up in blood more often at tumor resection than at routine follow-up. Confirming at a functional level the hypothesis that regional TCRs recognize regional mutations was considered to require additional single-cell paired TCR alpha and beta sequencing.

In the case of this clonotype: Its recognized antigen is unknown. Per-base qualities were not stored, and no clone one base away is much larger.

To prepare the library, 5' RACE was applied. The sample was run on a NextSeq 500. The TCR library protocol attached a unique molecular identifier to each TCR cDNA molecule to allow correction of PCR and sequencing errors. In the authors' own workflow: TCR identification, UMI-based error correction and CDR3 extraction were performed with Decombinator tools. Expanded TCRs were defined as those above a frequency of 2 per 1,000, corresponding to the top 1% of the tumor frequency distribution. Rényi diversity was computed with the R vegan package after subsampling each repertoire 100 times to 5,000 TCRs. To build CDR3 similarity networks, amino acid triplet string-kernel similarity was used, and CDR3s were connected when their pairwise similarity was above 0.82. TCRdb handled the public reads itself, with Q25 trimming in fastp and clone calling in MiXCR, and kept productive beta chains. Every entry covers one CDR3 protein and lists the most common genes and DNA from its rows. TCRdb, rather than the study authors, made the V and J calls. For this sample there are roughly 100,000 distinct CDR3 sequences; roughly 10% appear just once. The ten largest clonotypes hold about 7% of the sample.

This TCR came from a male donor with early-stage non-small cell lung cancer. The sample here was PBMCs, taken at surgery. This receptor chain uses TRBV5-1 and TRBJ2-5, with a tentative D call of TRBD1 or TRBD2, each matching 5 bases. The nucleotide sequence reads TGCGCCAGCAGAGTAGAGGGGCAAGAGACCCAGTACTTC. The encoded protein is CASRVEGQETQYF.